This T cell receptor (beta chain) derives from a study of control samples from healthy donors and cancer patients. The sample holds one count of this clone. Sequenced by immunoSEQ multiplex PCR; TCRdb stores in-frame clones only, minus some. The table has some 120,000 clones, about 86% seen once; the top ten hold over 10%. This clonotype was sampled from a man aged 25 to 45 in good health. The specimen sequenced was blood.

The CDR3 DNA is TGTGCCAGCGAACAGGGGAACTATGGCTACACCTTC. Translated, it gives CASEQGNYGYTF. The rearrangement uses TRBV6-5 and TRBJ1-2, with TRBD1 identical over 7 bases. Germline V gene data show CDR1 as MNHEY and CDR2 as SVGAGI. CDR3 length: 12 residues. Trimming at V came to 8 bases and at J to 2 bases, leaving 2 bases not matched to a gene.